The rows below give T cell receptor beta chains drawn from one sample of a study of shared clonotypes between healthy human individuals. The repertoire was sequenced with immunoSEQ multiplex PCR; TCRdb's copy has only in-frame clones and lacks some. The sample shows about 600,000 clones, more than 95% of them seen only once. Sample: naive CD4+ T cells sorted from blood. These receptors all come from a woman aged 25-40 years in good health. Each CDR3 is given with its conserved first and last residue. The order of the fields is D gene, V gene, J gene, CDR3 protein, CDR3 DNA. D genes are given only for firm matches.

NA,TRBV28,TRBJ2-5,CASSPRVGTRQETQYF,TGTGCCAGCAGTCCCCGCGTGGGAACCCGCCAAGAGACCCAGTACTTC
NA,TRBV28,TRBJ2-2,CASRLQGGGELFF,TGTGCCAGCAGGTTACAGGGAGGCGGGGAGCTGTTTTTT
NA,TRBV7-2,TRBJ2-7,CASKSRSLVHEQYF,TGTGCCAGCAAAAGCCGGAGTCTTGTACACGAGCAGTACTTC
TRBD2,TRBV19,TRBJ2-7,CASSIDLLAGGYEQYF,TGTGCCAGTAGTATAGATTTGCTAGCGGGAGGGTACGAGCAGTACTTC
TRBD1,TRBV2,TRBJ1-5,CAGQTGLSNQPQHF,TGTGCCGGACAGACAGGGCTTAGCAATCAGCCCCAGCATTTT
NA,TRBV6-1,TRBJ1-6,CASSGGDGYNSPLHF,TGTGCCAGCAGTGGGGGGGACGGATATAATTCACCCCTCCACTTT
TRBD2,TRBV11-3,TRBJ2-7,CASSRGGSGGRNEQYF,TGTGCCAGCAGCCGTGGGGGATCCGGGGGGAGGAACGAGCAGTACTTC
TRBD2,TRBV5-1,TRBJ2-5,CASSLLLAGGPGAQYF,TGCGCCAGCAGCTTGCTACTAGCGGGAGGGCCAGGGGCCCAGTACTTC
NA,TRBV21-1,TRBJ2-3,CASSTRGGTDTQYF,TGTGCCAGCAGCACACGGGGAGGCACAGATACGCAGTATTTT
NA,TRBV27,TRBJ2-3,CASVPGDTQYF,TGTGCCAGCGTCCCGGGGGATACGCAGTATTTT
NA,TRBV27,TRBJ1-2,CASSLTRQGWGYTF,TGTGCCAGCAGTTTAACCCGGCAGGGATGGGGCTACACCTTC
TRBD1,TRBV28,TRBJ1-1,CAVRWGDRGYTEAFF,TGTGCCGTTCGGTGGGGGGACAGGGGATACACTGAAGCTTTCTTT
TRBD2,TRBV10-3,TRBJ2-5,CAISEALAGGKTQYF,TGTGCCATCAGTGAGGCACTAGCGGGAGGAAAGACCCAGTACTTC
NA,TRBV6-5,TRBJ1-3,CASSYLDSPGNTIYF,TGTGCCAGCAGTTACTTGGACAGTCCTGGAAACACCATATATTTT
TRBD1,TRBV4-1,TRBJ1-5,CASSNNPGTGDQPQHF,TGCGCCAGCAGTAACAATCCCGGGACAGGGGATCAGCCCCAGCATTTT
TRBD2,TRBV29-1,TRBJ2-1,CSAGTSGNNEQFF,TGCAGCGCCGGGACTAGCGGGAACAATGAGCAGTTCTTC
TRBD2,TRBV7-9,TRBJ2-7,CASSLGLAGGSSYEQYF,TGTGCCAGCAGTCTCGGACTAGCGGGAGGGAGCTCCTACGAGCAGTACTTC
NA,TRBV9,TRBJ1-2,CASSVAPRPDSNYGYTF,TGTGCCAGCAGCGTAGCTCCCCGACCGGACAGCAACTATGGCTACACCTTC
NA,TRBV11-2,TRBJ2-3,CASSLAGGATDTQYF,TGTGCCAGCAGCTTAGCCGGGGGAGCCACAGATACGCAGTATTTT
NA,TRBV29-1,TRBJ2-7,CSVRGNSYEQYF,TGCAGCGTGAGGGGAAATTCCTACGAGCAGTACTTC
NA,TRBV7-9,TRBJ2-7,CASLGAENEQYF,TGTGCCAGCCTCGGGGCTGAGAACGAGCAGTACTTC
NA,TRBV5-1,TRBJ1-1,CASSLEGVVRAFF,TGCGCCAGCAGCTTGGAAGGGGTGGTTCGCGCTTTCTTT
TRBD1,TRBV5-1,TRBJ1-3,CASSSGTASDGNTIYF,TGCGCCAGCAGCTCCGGGACAGCGTCTGATGGAAACACCATATATTTT
NA,TRBV27,TRBJ1-1,CASSYNPGRWRTEAFF,TGTGCCAGCAGCTATAATCCGGGGCGCTGGCGGACTGAAGCTTTCTTT
NA,TRBV19,TRBJ2-7,CASRRGGRAYEQYF,TGTGCCAGTAGGCGCGGTGGAAGGGCCTACGAGCAGTACTTC
TRBD1,TRBV7-6,TRBJ1-4,CASSWTTGTNEKLFF,TGTGCCAGCAGCTGGACGACAGGGACTAATGAAAAACTGTTTTTT
TRBD1,TRBV5-1,TRBJ1-2,CASSPWTGGIYGYTF,TGCGCCAGCAGCCCCTGGACAGGGGGTATCTATGGCTACACCTTC
NA,TRBV7-6,TRBJ2-7,CASSLGSDLSYEQYF,TGTGCCAGCAGCTTAGGGTCAGACCTCTCCTACGAGCAGTACTTC
NA,TRBV28,TRBJ2-1,CASSYGGLNPNNEQFF,TGTGCCAGCAGTTATGGGGGGCTCAATCCCAACAATGAGCAGTTCTTC
TRBD2,TRBV6-4,TRBJ2-2,CASRQGGSQGGELFF,TGTGCCAGCAGACAAGGCGGGAGTCAAGGCGGGGAGCTGTTTTTT
TRBD2,TRBV19,TRBJ2-7,CASSLRGAGLAGEQYF,TGTGCCAGTAGCCTCCGCGGGGCCGGACTAGCGGGAGAGCAGTACTTC
NA,TRBV11-2,TRBJ2-7,CASSSLRTRPYEQYF,TGTGCCAGCAGCTCGTTACGGACACGACCCTACGAGCAGTACTTC
TRBD2,TRBV30,TRBJ2-5,CASGRGPQYF,TGTGCAAGCGGGAGGGGGCCCCAGTACTTC